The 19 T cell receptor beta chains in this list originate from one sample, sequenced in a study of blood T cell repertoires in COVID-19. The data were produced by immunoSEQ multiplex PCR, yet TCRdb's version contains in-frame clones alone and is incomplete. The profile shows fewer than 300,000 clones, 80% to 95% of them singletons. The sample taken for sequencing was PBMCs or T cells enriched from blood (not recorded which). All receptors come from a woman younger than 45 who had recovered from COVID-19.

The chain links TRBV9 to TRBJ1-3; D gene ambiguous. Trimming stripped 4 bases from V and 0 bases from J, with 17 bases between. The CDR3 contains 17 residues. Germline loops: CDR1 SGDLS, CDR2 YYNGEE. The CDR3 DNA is TGTGCCAGCAGCCCGAACATCCCAGGTCTCTCTGGAAACACCATATATTTT. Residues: CASSPNIPGLSGNTIYF.

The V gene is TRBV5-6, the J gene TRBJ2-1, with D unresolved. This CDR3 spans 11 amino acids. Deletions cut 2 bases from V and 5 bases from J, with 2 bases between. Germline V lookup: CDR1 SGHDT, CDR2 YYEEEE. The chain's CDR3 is CASSFNNEQFF. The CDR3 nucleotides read TGTGCCAGCAGCTTTAACAATGAGCAGTTCTTC.

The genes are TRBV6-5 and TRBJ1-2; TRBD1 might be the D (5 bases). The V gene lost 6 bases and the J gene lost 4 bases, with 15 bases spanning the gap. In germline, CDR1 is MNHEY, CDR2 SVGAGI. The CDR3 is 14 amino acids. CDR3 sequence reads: CASRAGGGGYGYTF. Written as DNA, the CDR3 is TGTGCCAGCAGGGCTGGTGGGGGAGGCTATGGCTACACCTTC.

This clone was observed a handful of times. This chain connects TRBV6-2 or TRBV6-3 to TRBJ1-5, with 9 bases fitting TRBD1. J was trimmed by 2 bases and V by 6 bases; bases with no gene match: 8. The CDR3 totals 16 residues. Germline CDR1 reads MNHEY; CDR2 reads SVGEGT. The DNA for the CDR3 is TGTGCCAGCAGCTCCGGGGGACAGGGTCGCAATCAGCCCCAGCATTTT. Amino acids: CASSSGGQGRNQPQHF.

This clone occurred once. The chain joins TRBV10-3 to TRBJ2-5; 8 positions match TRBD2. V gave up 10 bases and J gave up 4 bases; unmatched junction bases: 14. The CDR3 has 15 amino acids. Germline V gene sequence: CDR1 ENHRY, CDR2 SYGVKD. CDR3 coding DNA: TGTGCCACCCGTGACGTTGGGGCGGGAGGAGAGACCCAGTACTTC. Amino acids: CATRDVGAGGETQYF.

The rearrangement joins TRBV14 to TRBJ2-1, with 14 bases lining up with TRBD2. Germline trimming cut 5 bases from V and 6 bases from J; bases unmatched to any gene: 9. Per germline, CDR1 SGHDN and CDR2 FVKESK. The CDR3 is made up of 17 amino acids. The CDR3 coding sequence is TGTGCCAGCAGCGACCGACCGGGACTAGCGGGAGCCAATGAGCAGTTCTTC. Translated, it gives CASSDRPGLAGANEQFF.

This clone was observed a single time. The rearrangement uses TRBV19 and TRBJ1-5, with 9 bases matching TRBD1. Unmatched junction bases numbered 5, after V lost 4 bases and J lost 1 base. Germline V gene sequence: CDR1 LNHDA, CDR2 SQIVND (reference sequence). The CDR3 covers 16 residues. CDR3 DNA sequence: TGTGCCAGTAGTAAGGCCGGGACAGGGAGCAATCAGCCCCAGCATTTT. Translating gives CASSKAGTGSNQPQHF.

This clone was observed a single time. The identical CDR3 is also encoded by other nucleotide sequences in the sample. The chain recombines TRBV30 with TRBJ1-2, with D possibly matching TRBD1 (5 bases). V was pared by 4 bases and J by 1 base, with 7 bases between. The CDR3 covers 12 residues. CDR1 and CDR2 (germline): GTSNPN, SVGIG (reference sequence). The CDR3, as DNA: TGTGCCTGGACCGGGGGTAACTATGGCTACACCTTC. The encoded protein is CAWTGGNYGYTF.

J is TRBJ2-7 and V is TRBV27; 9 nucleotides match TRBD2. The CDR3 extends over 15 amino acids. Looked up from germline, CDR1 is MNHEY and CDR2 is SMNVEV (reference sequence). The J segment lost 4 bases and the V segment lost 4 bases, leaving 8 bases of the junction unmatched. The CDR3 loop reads CASSWAGGPSYEQYF. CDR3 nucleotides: TGTGCCAGCAGTTGGGCGGGAGGGCCCTCTTACGAGCAGTACTTC.

The CDR3 loop is CASSLRTTYNEQFF. CDR3 nucleotides: TGTGCCAGCAGCTTAAGGACTACCTACAATGAGCAGTTCTTC. This chain joins TRBV11-2 and TRBJ2-1; possibly TRBD2 for D (6 bases). Trimming cost V 2 bases and J 2 bases, with 7 bases left between them. Germline CDR1 and CDR2: SGHAT and FQNNGV. CDR3 length: 14 residues.

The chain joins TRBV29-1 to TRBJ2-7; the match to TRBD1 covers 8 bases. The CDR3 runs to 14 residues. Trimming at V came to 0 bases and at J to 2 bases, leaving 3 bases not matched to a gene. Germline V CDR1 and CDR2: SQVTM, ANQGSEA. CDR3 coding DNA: TGCAGCGTTGAAGATTACAGGGGGGCCTACGAGCAGTACTTC. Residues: CSVEDYRGAYEQYF.

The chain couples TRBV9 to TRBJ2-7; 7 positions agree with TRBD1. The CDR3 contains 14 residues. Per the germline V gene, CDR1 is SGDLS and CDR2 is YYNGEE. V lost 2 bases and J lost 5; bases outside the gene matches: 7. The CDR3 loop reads CASSVRDSSDEQYF. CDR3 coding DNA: TGTGCCAGCAGCGTCCGGGACAGTAGCGACGAGCAGTACTTC. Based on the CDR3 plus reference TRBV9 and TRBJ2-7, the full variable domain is DSGVTQTPKHLITATGQRVTLRCSPRSGDLSVYWYQQSLDQGLQFLIQYYNGEERAKGNILERFSAQQFPDLHSELNLSSLELGDSALYFCASSVRDSSDEQYFGPGTRLTVT.

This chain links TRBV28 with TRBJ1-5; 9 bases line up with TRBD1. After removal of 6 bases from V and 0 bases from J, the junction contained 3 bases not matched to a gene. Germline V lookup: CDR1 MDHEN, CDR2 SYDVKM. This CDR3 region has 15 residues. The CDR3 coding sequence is TGTGCCAGCAGCTCGACAGGGGGTAGCAATCAGCCCCAGCATTTT. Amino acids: CASSSTGGSNQPQHF.

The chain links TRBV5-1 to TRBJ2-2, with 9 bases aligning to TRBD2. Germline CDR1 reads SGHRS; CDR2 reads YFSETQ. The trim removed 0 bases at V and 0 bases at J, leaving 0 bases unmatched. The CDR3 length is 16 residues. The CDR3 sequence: CASSLGLAANTGELFF. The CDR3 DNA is TGCGCCAGCAGCTTGGGACTAGCGGCGAACACCGGGGAGCTGTTTTTT. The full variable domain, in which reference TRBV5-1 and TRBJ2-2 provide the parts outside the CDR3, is KAGVTQTPRYLIKTRGQQVTLSCSPISGHRSVSWYQQTPGQGLQFLFEYFSETQRNKGNFPGRFSGRQFSNSRSEMNVSTLELGDSALYLCASSLGLAANTGELFFGEGSRLTVL.

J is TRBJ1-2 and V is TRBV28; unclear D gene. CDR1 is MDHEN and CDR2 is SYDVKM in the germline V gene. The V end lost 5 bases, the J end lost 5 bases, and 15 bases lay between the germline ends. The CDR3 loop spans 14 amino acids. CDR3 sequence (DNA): TGTGCCAGCAGTCAAGGGCGGGCATTGTATGGCTACACCTTC. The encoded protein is CASSQGRALYGYTF.

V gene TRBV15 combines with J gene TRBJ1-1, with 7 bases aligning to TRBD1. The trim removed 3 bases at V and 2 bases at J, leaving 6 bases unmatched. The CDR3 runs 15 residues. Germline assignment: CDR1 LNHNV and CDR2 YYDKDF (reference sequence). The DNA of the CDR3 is TGTGCCACCAGCAGGCTGACAGGGCAAAACACTGAAGCTTTCTTT. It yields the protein CATSRLTGQNTEAFF.

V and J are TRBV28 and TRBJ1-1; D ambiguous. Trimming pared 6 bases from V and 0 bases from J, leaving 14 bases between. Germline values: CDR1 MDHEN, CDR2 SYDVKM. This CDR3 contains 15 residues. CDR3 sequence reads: CASSQPGSLNTEAFF. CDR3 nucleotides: TGTGCCAGCAGCCAGCCGGGGAGTCTGAACACTGAAGCTTTCTTT.

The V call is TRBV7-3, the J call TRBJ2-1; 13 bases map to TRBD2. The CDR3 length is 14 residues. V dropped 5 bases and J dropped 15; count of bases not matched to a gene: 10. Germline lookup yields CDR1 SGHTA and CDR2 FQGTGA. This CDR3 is CASSPGTSGVFPFF. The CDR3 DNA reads TGTGCCAGCAGCCCCGGGACTAGCGGGGTCTTTCCGTTCTTC.

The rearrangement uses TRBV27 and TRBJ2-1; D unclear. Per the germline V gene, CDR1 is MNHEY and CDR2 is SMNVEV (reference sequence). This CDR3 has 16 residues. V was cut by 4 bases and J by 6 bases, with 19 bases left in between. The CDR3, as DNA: TGTGCCAGCAGTTCCCGACTCGGATCGTCCGGCAATGAGCAGTTCTTC. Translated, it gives CASSSRLGSSGNEQFF.